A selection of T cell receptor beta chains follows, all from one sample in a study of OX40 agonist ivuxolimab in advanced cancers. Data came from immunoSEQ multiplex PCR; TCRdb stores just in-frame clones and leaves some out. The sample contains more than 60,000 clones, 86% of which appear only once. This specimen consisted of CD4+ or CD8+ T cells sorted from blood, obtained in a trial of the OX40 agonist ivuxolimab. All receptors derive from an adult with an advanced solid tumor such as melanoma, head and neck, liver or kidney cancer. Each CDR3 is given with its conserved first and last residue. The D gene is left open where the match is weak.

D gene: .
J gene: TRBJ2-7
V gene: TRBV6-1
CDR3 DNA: TGTGCCAGCAGTGAAAGGTCCGTACGGAGCTACGAGCAGTACTTC
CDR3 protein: CASSERSVRSYEQYF

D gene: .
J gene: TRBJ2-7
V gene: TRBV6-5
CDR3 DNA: TGTGCCAGCGGCCTCGGGGAGCAGTACTTC
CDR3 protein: CASGLGEQYF

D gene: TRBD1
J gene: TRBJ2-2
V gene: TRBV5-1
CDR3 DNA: TGCGCCAGCAGCCCCGGGACAGGGAACACCGGGGAGCTGTTTTTT
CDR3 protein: CASSPGTGNTGELFF

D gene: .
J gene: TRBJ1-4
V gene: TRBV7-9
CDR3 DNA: TGTGCCAGCAGCTTAGTAGGCAGGTCCCCTAATTTGGAAAAACTGTTTTTT
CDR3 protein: CASSLVGRSPNLEKLFF

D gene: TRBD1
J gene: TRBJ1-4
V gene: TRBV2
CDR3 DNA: TGTGCCAGCAGTGGAAGGACAGGGAATGAAAAACTGTTTTTT
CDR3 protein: CASSGRTGNEKLFF

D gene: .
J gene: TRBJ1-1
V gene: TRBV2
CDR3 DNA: TGTGCCAGCAGTGAACAGGGGTGGGTGAACACTGAAGCTTTCTTT
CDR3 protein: CASSEQGWVNTEAFF

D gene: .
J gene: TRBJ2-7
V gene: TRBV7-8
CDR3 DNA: TGTGCCAGCACCGCTCGGCTTTCGGGGGAGCAGTACTTC
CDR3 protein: CASTARLSGEQYF

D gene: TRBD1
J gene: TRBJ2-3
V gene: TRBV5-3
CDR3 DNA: TGTGCCAGAAGCCACCTGACCCGGGACAGCTGCACAGATACGCAGTATTTT
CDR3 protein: CARSHLTRDSCTDTQYF

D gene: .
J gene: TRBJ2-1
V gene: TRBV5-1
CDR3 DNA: TGCGCCAGCAACGGTGTTTCGGGAGCCCAGGCGCAGGAGCAGTTCTTC
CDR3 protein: CASNGVSGAQAQEQFF

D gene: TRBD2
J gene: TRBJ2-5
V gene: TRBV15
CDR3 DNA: TGTGCCACCAGCGCATCTCTAGCGGGGGGACAAGAGACCCAGTACTTC
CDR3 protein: CATSASLAGGQETQYF

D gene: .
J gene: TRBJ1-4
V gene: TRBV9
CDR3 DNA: TGTGCCAGCAGCTCGTCAGGGGTAGGTGAAAAACTGTTTTTT
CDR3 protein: CASSSSGVGEKLFF